This is a list of T cell receptor beta chains from one sample in a study of T cells in Graves' hyperthyroidism and ophthalmopathy. Each CDR3 protein is one row after TCRdb ran MiXCR on the multiplex PCR reads. The table lists around 500,000 distinct CDR3 sequences, about 15% of them singletons. The sequenced sample was blood. Receptors were obtained from a woman younger than 30 with Graves' hyperthyroidism. CDR3s include the opening cysteine and the closing phenylalanine or tryptophan. The D gene is left open where the match is weak. Expanded clones are given a class, and other clones once, few, many or no size at all.

14 | many | TRBJ2-7 | TRBD2 | TRBV7-6 | TGTGCCAGCAGCTTTACTAGCGGGAGCGCCGAGCAGTACTTC | CASSFTSGSAEQYF
15 | - | TRBJ2-3 | - | TRBV19 | TGTGCCAGTAGTATAGATGGGTACCGCACAGATACGCAGTATTTT | CASSIDGYRTDTQYF
17 | many | TRBJ1-3 | - | TRBV12-3/TRBV12-4 | TGTGCCAGCAGTTTGCAGATCCCCTACTCTGCAGGAAACACCATATATTTT | CASSLQIPYSAGNTIYF
15 | few | TRBJ2-1 | - | TRBV10-3 | TGTGCCATCAGTGAGCCTAGCGCGACCTACAATGAGCAGTTCTTC | CAISEPSATYNEQFF
14 | - | TRBJ2-3 | - | TRBV29-1 | TGCAGCGTTTTGGGGGGCGGAGGAGAAGATACGCAGTATTTT | CSVLGGGGEDTQYF
15 | many | TRBJ1-2 | - | TRBV28 | TGTGCCAGCACCAAGGTTGGGGACGGGAACTATGGCTACACCTTC | CASTKVGDGNYGYTF
16 | - | TRBJ1-4 | TRBD1 | TRBV7-2 | TGTGCCAGCAGCTTAGGGACAGGGTCGTCGGTTGAAAAACTGTTTTTT | CASSLGTGSSVEKLFF
15 | many | TRBJ1-2 | - | TRBV12-3/TRBV12-4 | TGTGCCAGCAGTTTAAGAGGGGAGGGGGGCTATGGCTACACCTTC | CASSLRGEGGYGYTF
15 | many | TRBJ2-1 | - | TRBV11-3 | TGTGCCAGCAGCCTAAGTTTCGGGGAGTATAATGAGCAGTTCTTC | CASSLSFGEYNEQFF
13 | few | TRBJ1-1 | - | TRBV5-4 | TGTGCCAGCAGCCCGTCAACGGGCACTGAAGCTTTCTTT | CASSPSTGTEAFF
15 | many | TRBJ1-6 | TRBD1 | TRBV5-1 | TGCGCCAGCAGCTTGGGACAGGGAAATAATTCACCCCTCCACTTT | CASSLGQGNNSPLHF
12 | few | TRBJ1-2 | TRBD1 | TRBV27 | TGTGCCAGCACAGGGACAGGGAACGGCTACACCTTC | CASTGTGNGYTF
11 | - | TRBJ2-7 | - | TRBV11-2 | TGTGCCAGCACTCAAGATTTCTCGCAGTACTTC | CASTQDFSQYF
12 | many | TRBJ2-1 | - | TRBV24-1 | TGTGCCACCAGTGATGACTACAATGAGCAGTTCTTC | CATSDDYNEQFF
15 | many | TRBJ2-3 | TRBD2 | TRBV7-3 | TGTGCCAGCAGCCCCCGCGGGAGTGGTACAGATACGCAGTATTTT | CASSPRGSGTDTQYF
15 | - | TRBJ1-3 | - | TRBV6-2/TRBV6-3 | TGTGCCAGCGTAAGGACGTCCAGCTCTGGAAACACCATATATTTT | CASVRTSSSGNTIYF
14 | many | TRBJ1-5 | TRBD1 | TRBV27 | TGTGCCAGCAGCCTCCAGACAGGGACTCAGCCCCAGCATTTT | CASSLQTGTQPQHF
14 | - | TRBJ2-1 | TRBD2 | TRBV7-9 | TGTGTCAGCAGCTGGGGGGGATCCAACCCCGAGCAGTTCTTC | CVSSWGGSNPEQFF
13 | many | TRBJ2-5 | - | TRBV11-3 | TGTGCCAGCAGCATGGGCTACCTAGCGACCCAGTACTTC | CASSMGYLATQYF
16 | - | TRBJ1-1 | - | TRBV6-5 | TGTGCCAGCAGTTACTCGGCGAACCCCCGGAACACTGAAGCTTTCTTT | CASSYSANPRNTEAFF
15 | many | TRBJ2-1 | TRBD2 | TRBV6-1 | TGTGCCAGCAGCAAGCGGGAGGCCACCTACAATGAGCAGTTCTTC | CASSKREATYNEQFF
16 | many | TRBJ2-1 | TRBD2 | TRBV27 | TGTGCCAGCAGTTTCTCCCAAGCGGGAGGGATAAATGAGCAGTTCTTC | CASSFSQAGGINEQFF
14 | many | TRBJ2-3 | TRBD2 | TRBV20-1 | TGCAGTGCTATACGACTAGCGGCCACAGATACGCAGTATTTT | CSAIRLAATDTQYF
15 | many | TRBJ1-1 | TRBD1 | TRBV28 | TGTGCCAGCAGCCCACCAGGGGGCGCGTGGACTGAAGCTTTCTTT | CASSPPGGAWTEAFF
12 | few | TRBJ1-2 | - | TRBV19 | TGTGCCAGTAGTATCCGTGGAGTCGGCTACACCTTC | CASSIRGVGYTF
17 | many | TRBJ2-1 | TRBD2 | TRBV11-3 | TGTGCCAGCAGCTTAGATGGGGTAGCGGGACATGAGGATGAGCAGTTCTTC | CASSLDGVAGHEDEQFF
15 | - | TRBJ2-3 | - | TRBV20-1 | TGCAGTGCTAGAGATCTCGGCGGGGACACAGATACGCAGTATTTT | CSARDLGGDTDTQYF
13 | many | TRBJ2-1 | - | TRBV29-1 | TGCAGCGGGGACGCGGTTCTAGGGGATGAGCAGTTCTTC | CSGDAVLGDEQFF
14 | many | TRBJ1-1 | TRBD1 | TRBV19 | TGTGCCAGTAGTTTCCCGACAGGGCGGACTGAAGCTTTCTTT | CASSFPTGRTEAFF
13 | few | TRBJ2-3 | - | TRBV20-1 | TGCAGTGCGACCGCTAGCGGCACAGATACGCAGTATTTT | CSATASGTDTQYF
15 | - | TRBJ1-2 | TRBD1 | TRBV5-5 | TGTGCCAGCAGCCTGGAAGCGTCCGGGACAGGGGGCATTGCCTTC | CASSLEASGTGGIAF
13 | few | TRBJ2-1 | - | TRBV7-6 | TGTGCCAGCAGCTCCTCCAGGGGAAAAGAGCAGTTCTTC | CASSSSRGKEQFF
13 | many | TRBJ2-3 | - | TRBV12-3/TRBV12-4 | TGTGCCAGCAGTTTTGGGTACACAGATACGCAGTATTTT | CASSFGYTDTQYF
15 | - | TRBJ2-7 | TRBD2 | TRBV4-1 | TGCGCCAGCAGCCTGGATAGCGGGAACACCTACGAGCAGTACTTC | CASSLDSGNTYEQYF
19 | many | TRBJ2-3 | TRBD2 | TRBV6-1 | TGTGCCAGCAGCCCCCAACCGGGACTAGCGGGTTTACCCACAGATACGCAGTATTTT | CASSPQPGLAGLPTDTQYF
15 | few | TRBJ2-3 | TRBD2 | TRBV4-1 | TGCGCCAGCAGTCCTAGCGGGAGGGGATTGGATACGCAGTATTTT | CASSPSGRGLDTQYF
14 | - | TRBJ2-2 | - | TRBV5-1 | TGCGCCAGCAGCCCGGACAGAGCTACCGGGGGGCTGTTTTTT | CASSPDRATGGLFF
13 | few | TRBJ2-5 | TRBD1 | TRBV2 | TGTGCCAGCTATAGACAGGGTCAAGAGACCCAGTACTTC | CASYRQGQETQYF
15 | many | TRBJ1-1 | - | TRBV3-1 | TGTGCCAGCAGCCAAGAGGTGACATCGAACACTGAAGCTTTCTTT | CASSQEVTSNTEAFF
14 | many | TRBJ1-6 | - | TRBV6-5 | TGTGCCAGCAGTTACCGGACCTCGGATTCACCCCTCCACTTT | CASSYRTSDSPLHF
15 | many | TRBJ2-1 | - | TRBV9 | TGTGCCAGCAGCGTACACGACCCTCCAGGGGATGAGCAGTTCTTC | CASSVHDPPGDEQFF
13 | few | TRBJ1-3 | - | TRBV24-1 | TGTGCCTCGTTAACCGGGCCTGGAAACACCATATATTTT | CASLTGPGNTIYF
17 | few | TRBJ1-1 | - | TRBV7-2 | TGTGCCAGCAGCTTACTGGCCGGGACATCGGTGAACACTGAAGCTTTCTTT | CASSLLAGTSVNTEAFF
15 | few | TRBJ2-4 | TRBD2 | TRBV6-1 | TGTGCCAGCAGTCAGGAGGGGAGGGGTGTAAACATTCAGTACTTC | CASSQEGRGVNIQYF
19 | many | TRBJ2-1 | TRBD1 | TRBV7-6 | TGTGCCAGCAGCGCAAGGGACAGTTTCCATAGGGCCTCCTACAATGAGCAGTTCTTC | CASSARDSFHRASYNEQFF
16 | many | TRBJ2-5 | TRBD2 | TRBV20-1 | TGCAGTGCCCCGCCCTTACTAGCGTCGGTCCAAGAGACCCAGTACTTC | CSAPPLLASVQETQYF
12 | many | TRBJ2-5 | - | TRBV7-8 | TGTGCCAGCGCTTTGCCTTTGGAGACCCAGTACTTC | CASALPLETQYF
16 | few | TRBJ1-1 | - | TRBV13 | TGTGCCAGCAGCCTGCGGGGGCCCGACCGAGACACTGAAGCTTTCTTT | CASSLRGPDRDTEAFF
15 | many | TRBJ2-3 | - | TRBV3-1 | TGTGCCAGCAGCCCCGGGCCGGGAATGACAGATACGCAGTATTTT | CASSPGPGMTDTQYF
12 | many | TRBJ1-1 | - | TRBV30 | TGTGCCTGGTCCTTTAGGGCCGGCGAAGCTTTCTTT | CAWSFRAGEAFF
17 | many | TRBJ2-1 | - | TRBV9 | TGTGCCAGCAGCGTAGGGGGAGGAGGGGCCGACGACAATGAGCAGTTCTTC | CASSVGGGGADDNEQFF
15 | many | TRBJ1-1 | - | TRBV29-1 | TGCAGCGTTGTAGTCTACGGACGGGGGAACACTGAAGCTTTCTTT | CSVVVYGRGNTEAFF